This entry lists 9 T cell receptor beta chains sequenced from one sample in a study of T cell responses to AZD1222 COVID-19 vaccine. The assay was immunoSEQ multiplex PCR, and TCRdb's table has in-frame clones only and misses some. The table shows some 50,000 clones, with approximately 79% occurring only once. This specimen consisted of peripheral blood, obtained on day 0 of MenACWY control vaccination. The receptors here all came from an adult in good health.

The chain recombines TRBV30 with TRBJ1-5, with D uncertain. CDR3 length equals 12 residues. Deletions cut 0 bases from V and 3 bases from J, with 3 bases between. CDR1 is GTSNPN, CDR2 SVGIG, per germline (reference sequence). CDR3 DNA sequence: TGTGCCTGGAGTGTTCACAATCAGCCCCAGCATTTT. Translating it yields CAWSVHNQPQHF.

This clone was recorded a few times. CDR3 loop: CASSYSEANSPLHF. CDR3 DNA sequence: TGTGCCAGCAGTTACTCGGAAGCAAATTCACCCCTCCACTTT. The rearrangement uses TRBV6-5 and TRBJ1-6; D gene uncertain. The CDR3 extends over 14 amino acids. Trimming pared 0 bases from V and 7 bases from J, leaving 7 bases between. Germline CDR1 MNHEY, CDR2 SVGAGI.

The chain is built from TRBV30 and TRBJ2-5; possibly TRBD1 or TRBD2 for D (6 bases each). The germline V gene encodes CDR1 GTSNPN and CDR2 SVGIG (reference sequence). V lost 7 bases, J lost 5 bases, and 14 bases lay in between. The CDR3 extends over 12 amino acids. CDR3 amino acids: CASSRGGETQYF. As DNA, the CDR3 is TGTGCCTCGAGCAGGGGAGGCGAGACCCAGTACTTC.

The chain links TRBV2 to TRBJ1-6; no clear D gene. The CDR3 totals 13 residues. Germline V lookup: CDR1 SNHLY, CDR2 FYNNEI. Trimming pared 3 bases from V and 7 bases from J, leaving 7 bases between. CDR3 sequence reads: CASSDYGNSPLHF. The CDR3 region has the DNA TGTGCCAGCAGTGATTACGGGAATTCACCCCTCCACTTT.

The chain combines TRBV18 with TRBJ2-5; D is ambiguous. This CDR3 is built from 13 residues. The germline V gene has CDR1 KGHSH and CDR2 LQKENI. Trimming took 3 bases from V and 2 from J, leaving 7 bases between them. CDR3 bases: TGTGCCAGCTCACCTAGTTGGCAAGAGACCCAGTACTTC. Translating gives CASSPSWQETQYF.

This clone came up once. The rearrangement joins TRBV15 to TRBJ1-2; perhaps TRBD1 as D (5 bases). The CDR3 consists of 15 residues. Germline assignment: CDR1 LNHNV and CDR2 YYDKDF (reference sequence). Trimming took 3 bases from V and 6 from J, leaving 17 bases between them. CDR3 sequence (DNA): TGTGCCACCAGCAGGGATCAGGGCGAGGTGGATGGCTACACCTTC. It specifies CATSRDQGEVDGYTF.

Here the CDR3 reads CASSVRRGNTEAFF. In DNA, the CDR3 is TGTGCCAGCAGTGTAAGAAGGGGGAACACTGAAGCTTTCTTT. V usage is TRBV2 and J usage is TRBJ1-1, with TRBD1 as a possible D gene (5 bases). Germline lookup yields CDR1 SNHLY and CDR2 FYNNEI. Between the trimmed V and J ends, which lost 4 bases and 1 base, there was a span of 10 bases. The CDR3 spans 14 residues. The whole variable domain, filled in from reference TRBV2 and TRBJ1-1, reads EPEVTQTPSHQVTQMGQEVILRCVPISNHLYFYWYRQILGQKVEFLVSFYNNEISEKSEIFDDQFSVERPDGSNFTLKIRSTKLEDSAMYFCASSVRRGNTEAFFGQGTRLTVV.

CDR3 bases: TGTGCCTGGGGGGAAGGGACAGGGGTTAGCAATCAGCCCCAGCATTTT. The encoded protein is CAWGEGTGVSNQPQHF. This chain joins TRBV30 and TRBJ1-5; 10 bases agree with TRBD1. Unmatched junction bases numbered 7, after V lost 5 bases and J lost 0 bases. In germline, CDR1 is GTSNPN, CDR2 SVGIG (reference sequence). The CDR3 length is 16 residues. Supplemented by reference TRBV30 and TRBJ1-5, the full variable domain reads SQTIHQWPATLVQPVGSPLSLECTVEGTSNPNLYWYRQAAGRGLQLLFYSVGIGQISSEVPQNLSASRPQDRQFILSSKKLLLSDSGFYLCAWGEGTGVSNQPQHFGDGTRLSIL.

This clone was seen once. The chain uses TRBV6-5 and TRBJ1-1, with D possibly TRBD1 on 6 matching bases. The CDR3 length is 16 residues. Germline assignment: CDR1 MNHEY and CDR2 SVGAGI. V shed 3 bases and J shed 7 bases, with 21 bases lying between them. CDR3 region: CASSYSLGRTAFEAFF. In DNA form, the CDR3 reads TGTGCCAGCAGTTATTCCCTAGGCCGGACAGCGTTTGAAGCTTTCTTT.